A single sample gave rise to the 10 T cell receptor beta chains below, sequenced in a study of graft-versus-host responses after intestinal transplantation. Sequencing used immunoSEQ multiplex PCR; TCRdb keeps in-frame clones, though not all of them. The sample consists of about 57,000 clones, about 90% of them appearing once. This material consisted of PBMCs, taken 26 days after transplant. The origin of the receptors is a human patient who received an intestinal transplant, so some T cells may come from the graft donor.

The genes are TRBV5-4 and TRBJ2-7; 9 nucleotides agree with TRBD1. The CDR3 sequence is 15 residues long. The germline V gene encodes CDR1 SGHNT and CDR2 YYREEE (reference sequence). The trim removed 0 bases at V and 6 bases at J, leaving 7 bases unmatched. As DNA, the CDR3 is TGTGCCAGCAGCTTGGGGACAGGGGCCTCGGGCGAGCAGTACGTC. This translates into CASSLGTGASGEQYV.

The rearrangement uses TRBV5-6 and TRBJ2-5; 7 nucleotides agree with TRBD1. This CDR3 is built from 14 residues. The V and J ends lost 0 bases and 5 bases, in that order; junction bases with no gene match: 4. In germline, CDR1 is SGHDT, CDR2 YYEEEE. This CDR3 is CASSLGQGQETQYF. The CDR3 coding sequence is TGTGCCAGCAGCTTGGGACAGGGCCAGGAGACCCAGTACTTC.

This chain links TRBV9 with TRBJ1-6, with no clear D. V lost 0 bases and J lost 9, with 4 bases in between. Germline CDR1 reads SGDLS; CDR2 reads YYNGEE. This CDR3 region has 12 residues. Written as DNA, the CDR3 is TGTGCCAGCAGCGTAGCCGGTTCACCCCTCCACTTT. Translation gives CASSVAGSPLHF.

The chain combines TRBV25-1 with TRBJ1-1; D uncertain. This CDR3 is 13 amino acids long. Trimming left V 3 bases short and J 1 base short, with 6 bases between. The germline gives CDR1 MGHDK, CDR2 SYGVNS. The CDR3 DNA is TGTGCCAGCAGTGACGGTGGGAACACTGAAGCTTTCTTT. It codes for CASSDGGNTEAFF. Filled out from reference TRBV25-1 and TRBJ1-1, the complete variable domain reads EADIYQTPRYLVIGTGKKITLECSQTMGHDKMYWYQQDPGMELHLIHYSYGVNSTEKGDLSSESTVSRIRTEHFPLTLESARPSHTSQYLCASSDGGNTEAFFGQGTRLTVV.

The rearrangement joins TRBV29-1 to TRBJ1-1; possibly TRBD1 for D (5 bases). Between the trimmed V and J ends, which lost 3 bases and 7 bases, there was a span of 15 bases. Germline V gene sequence: CDR1 SQVTM, CDR2 ANQGSEA. The length of the CDR3 is 13 residues. CDR3 sequence: CSVDGTGTGEAFF. The CDR3, as DNA: TGCAGCGTTGATGGGACTGGGACTGGTGAAGCTTTCTTT.

The chain links TRBV19 to TRBJ1-1; unclear D gene. Trimming took off 6 bases at V and 6 bases at J, with 8 bases between the two ends. The CDR3 consists of 11 residues. Germline assignment: CDR1 LNHDA and CDR2 SQIVND (reference sequence). As DNA, the CDR3 is TGTGCCAGTAGGCAGGCCGCTGAAGCTTTCTTT. It encodes CASRQAAEAFF.

V gene TRBV7-9 combines with J gene TRBJ2-3, with 10 bases matching TRBD2. With V trimmed by 1 base and J by 5 bases, 6 bases remained unmatched. CDR1 and CDR2 from the germline V gene are SEHNR and FQNEAQ (reference sequence). CDR3 size: 16 residues. The CDR3 region has the DNA TGTGCCAGCAGCTTAGGGCTAGCGGGAGTAGTAGATACGCAGTATTTT. This codes for CASSLGLAGVVDTQYF.

The chain uses TRBV7-6 and TRBJ2-5; TRBD1 agrees at 9 bases. J lost 5 bases, V lost 5 bases, and 18 bases had no gene match. In germline, CDR1 is SGHVS, CDR2 FNYEAQ. This CDR3 contains 18 residues. This CDR3 is CASSGDREGFQQRETQYF. CDR3 nucleotides: TGTGCCAGCAGCGGGGACAGGGAGGGTTTCCAACAAAGGGAGACCCAGTACTTC.

The chain is built from TRBV4-2 and TRBJ2-3; D might be TRBD2 (5 bases). Per germline, CDR1 LGHNA and CDR2 YNFKEQ. This CDR3 contains 16 residues. V was shortened by 0 bases and J by 0 bases, with 10 bases between the two germline ends. The CDR3 here is CASSQEERTSTDTQYF. The CDR3, as DNA: TGTGCCAGCAGCCAAGAAGAGAGGACTAGCACAGATACGCAGTATTTT.

The chain recombines TRBV7-9 with TRBJ1-2; perhaps TRBD1 as D (5 bases). The V end lost 1 base, the J end lost 2 bases, and 20 bases lay between the germline ends. This CDR3 is built from 18 residues. Germline CDR1 SEHNR, CDR2 FQNEAQ (reference sequence). CDR3 residues: CASSLGSGGGDLNYGYTF. DNA for the CDR3: TGTGCCAGCAGCTTAGGATCCGGGGGGGGTGACTTGAACTATGGCTACACCTTC.